This T cell receptor beta chain comes out of a study of cytomegalovirus exposure and HLA in healthy donors. As for this clone: Antigen: not known.

PCR amplification relied on 60 Vbeta primers (plus 13 Jbeta primers). Using immunoSEQ multiplex PCR, the repertoire was profiled, and TCRdb retains in-frame clones only, with some absent. The table includes around 150,000 clones, about 80% detected once. Study findings and constraints: Analyzed later, most CMV-associated TCR beta chains appeared HLA-restricted.

Trimming removed 5 bases from V and 4 bases from J; junction bases left unmatched: 11. This CDR3 region has 17 residues. The germline V gene encodes CDR1 MDHEN and CDR2 SYDVKM. The sequencing input was PBMCs. This sequence joins TRBV28 and TRBJ2-3; 11 bases line up with TRBD2. The source of this sequence is a woman between 35 and 50 years old in good health and CMV-seronegative. The CDR3, as DNA: TGTGCCAGCAGTGATGAACATAGCGGGAGGGTCTCAGATACGCAGTATTTT. Its protein is CASSDEHSGRVSDTQYF.